This T cell receptor (beta chain) is drawn from a study of graft-versus-host responses after intestinal transplantation. Study as a whole: Among the recipients, transplants were multivisceral, liver-intestinal, or isolated intestinal. Induction using anti-thymocyte globulin, followed by tacrolimus and steroids for two to three years, was given to all recipients.

CDR1 and CDR2 (germline): SQVTM, ANQGSEA. The CDR3 runs 13 residues. Trimming took 4 bases from V and 2 from J, leaving 9 bases between them. Comment on this clone: Its specificity is unknown.

Sequencing was performed with immunoSEQ multiplex PCR; in TCRdb, only in-frame clones are kept and a portion is missing. The data hold under 150,000 clones, with approximately 95% observed a single time. Broader study findings: The authors found GvH clones in recipient marrow, some appearing first in ileum or blood. Allografts carried high graft-versus-host to host-versus-graft clonal ratios in patients having graft-donor T cell macrochimerism.

The source of this sequence is a human donor who received an intestinal transplant. The genes are TRBV29-1 and TRBJ2-1; D is undetermined. This material consisted of unstimulated CD8+ T cells sorted from spleen or lymph node cells, taken before intestinal transplant. This CDR3 reads CSVVSDTYNEQFF. As DNA, the CDR3 is TGCAGCGTTGTGAGCGATACCTACAATGAGCAGTTCTTC.